This T cell receptor (beta chain) stems from a study of CD8 T cells in Susac syndrome. Blood CD8+ and CD4+ T cells underwent high-throughput TCR beta sequencing. Negative isolation yielded CD4+ and CD8+ T cells, and FACS enriched TEMRA cells. The V gene lost 10 bases and the J gene lost 4 bases, with 11 bases spanning the gap. The CDR3 is 12 residues long. Germline lookup yields CDR1 MNHNY and CDR2 SVGAGI (reference sequence). With random hexamers, reverse transcription was performed on 0.5 to 1 ug of RNA. TCRdb reanalysed the immunoSEQ multiplex PCR reads using MiXCR and keeps one entry per CDR3 protein. The profile covers some 190,000 distinct CDR3 sequences, with 85% to 95% appearing a single time and around 0.093% taken by the ten largest.

The sequencing sample was made of CD4+ T cells from PBMCs. This clonotype originated in a human donor in good health. The chain employs TRBV6-6 and TRBJ2-1, with a tentative D call TRBD2 (5 bases). The CDR3 coding sequence is TGTGCCACTAAGGGAGCTTACAATGAGCAGTTCTTC. Protein sequence: CATKGAYNEQFF.